This paragraph covers one TCR beta chain sequence. Its antigen is currently not known. Qualities for individual bases were not recorded, and no much larger clone is one base off. TCRbeta CDR3 regions were amplified from genomic DNA by means of the immunoSEQ Assay, a bias-controlled multiplex PCR. The authors processed their data as follows. The number of nucleated cells in each sample was estimated from the amplification of reference gene primers within the assay. Sequence reads were collapsed and filtered to measure the absolute abundance of every unique TCRbeta CDR3 rearrangement. For each sample, productive Simpson clonality was calculated as the square root of Simpson's diversity index over productive rearrangements. Drawn from immuneACCESS, this table holds only the in-frame rearrangements with V and J called that TCRdb kept. Clones are partly lost; checked studies trace under half to an unresolved V gene and leave the rest unexplained. V and J calls and clone size are copied from that table; D and trimming were computed from the DNA. The sample table lists around 330,000 clones, approximately 90% of them with a count of one. Of the sample, 3.5% to 4.5% is held by the ten largest clones.

The data are from a study of blood T cell repertoires in COVID-19 (dated by TCRdb to 2018 to 2021). The study in broad terms: Samples from collaborators originated in the United States, Italy and Spain and spanned both the acute and convalescent phases of COVID-19. The prospective study material was composed of cDNA or gDNA derived from T cells, B-cell-depleted T cells, or PBMCs. Deeply sampled blood TCRbeta repertoires from subjects exposed to, actively infected with, or recovered from COVID-19 were included in the dataset. The repertoires were made available in a free public database intended to serve as a resource for research on the immune response to SARS-CoV-2. Samples were obtained from the ongoing ImmuneRACE study (first 160 participants) and from 950 to 1,500 subjects provided by 6 global collaborators. A de-identified subject ID, COVID-19 status, age in years and sex were almost always included in the sample metadata. HLA class I and class II types, where available, came from metadata supplied by the sample provider rather than from assay-based typing. The study at large found these results: How much clinical and demographic metadata was included differed by source and by participant, and the metadata was provided uncurated.

Whole blood was collected in K2EDTA tubes by collaborating institutions according to the institutions' own protocols. For TCRbeta analysis, collaborators shipped samples in one of three forms: frozen whole blood, isolated PBMCs, or DNA extracted from either of those sample types. V and J lose 4 bases and 2 bases, and a span of 14 bases separates them. Reading the germline V gene gives CDR1 SGHTA and CDR2 FQGTGA. There are 15 amino acids in the CDR3, from cysteine to phenylalanine inclusive. Only CDR3 DNA remains: 45 bases, in frame from the first base. The receptor's source is a woman aged 50 to 65 with active or convalescent COVID-19. The chain is made from TRBV7-3 and TRBJ2-5; the best D guess is TRBD1, with 6 bases matching. Sequencing was carried out using peripheral blood. The sequenced DNA: TGTGCCAGCAGCTCCTTAGGACAGCCTCAAGAGACCCAGTACTTC. Its protein is CASSSLGQPQETQYF. Here the CDR3 is joined to the reference TRBV7-3 and TRBJ2-5 genes, and the full variable domain is: GAGVSQTPSNKVTEKGKYVELRCDPISGHTALYWYRQSLGQGPEFLIYFQGTGAADDSGLPNDRFFAVRPEGSVSTLKIQRTERGDSAVYLCASSSLGQPQETQYFGPGTRLLVL.